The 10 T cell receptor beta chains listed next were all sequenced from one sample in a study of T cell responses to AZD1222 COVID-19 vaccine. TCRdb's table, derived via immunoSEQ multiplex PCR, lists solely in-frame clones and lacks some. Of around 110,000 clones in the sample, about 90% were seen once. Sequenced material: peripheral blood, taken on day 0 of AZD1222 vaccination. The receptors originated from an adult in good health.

For the CDR3, the DNA is TGTGCCAGCAAAGTGGGGGTGAATGAGCAGTTCTTC. Encoded protein: CASKVGVNEQFF. This chain links TRBV27 with TRBJ2-1; perhaps D is TRBD1 or TRBD2 (5 bases each). The CDR3 totals 12 residues. Germline assignment: CDR1 MNHEY and CDR2 SMNVEV (reference sequence). The V end lost 7 bases, the J end lost 7 bases, and 11 bases lay between the germline ends.

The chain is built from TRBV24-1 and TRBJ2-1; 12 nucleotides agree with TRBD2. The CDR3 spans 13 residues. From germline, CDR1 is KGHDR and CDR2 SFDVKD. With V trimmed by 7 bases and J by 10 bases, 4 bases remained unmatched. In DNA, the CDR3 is TGTGCCACCAGGGGACTAGCGGGCCGCGAGCAGTTCTTC. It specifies CATRGLAGREQFF.

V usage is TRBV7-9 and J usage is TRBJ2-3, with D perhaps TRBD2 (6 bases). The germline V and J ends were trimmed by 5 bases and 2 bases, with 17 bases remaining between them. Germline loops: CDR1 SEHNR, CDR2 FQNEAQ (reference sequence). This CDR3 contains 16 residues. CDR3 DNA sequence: TGTGCCAGCAGCCCGGTGGGCGGGGCCAACACAGATACGCAGTATTTT. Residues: CASSPVGGANTDTQYF.

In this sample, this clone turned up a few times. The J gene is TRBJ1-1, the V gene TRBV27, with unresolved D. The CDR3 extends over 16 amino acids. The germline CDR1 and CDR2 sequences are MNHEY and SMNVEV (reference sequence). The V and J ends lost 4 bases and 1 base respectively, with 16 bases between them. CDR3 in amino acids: CASSSSGGSSNTEAFF. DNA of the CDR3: TGTGCCAGCAGTTCCTCAGGCGGCTCCTCGAACACTGAAGCTTTCTTT.

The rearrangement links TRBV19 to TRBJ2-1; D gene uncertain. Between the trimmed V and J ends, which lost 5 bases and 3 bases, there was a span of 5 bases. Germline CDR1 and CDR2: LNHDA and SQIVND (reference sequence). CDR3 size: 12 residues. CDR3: CASSENYNEQFF. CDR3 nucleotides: TGTGCCAGTAGTGAAAACTACAATGAGCAGTTCTTC.

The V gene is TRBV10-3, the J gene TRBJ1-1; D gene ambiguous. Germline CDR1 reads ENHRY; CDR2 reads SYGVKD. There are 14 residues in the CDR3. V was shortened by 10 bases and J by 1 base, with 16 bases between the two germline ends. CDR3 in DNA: TGTGCCACGACAAGAGGTGAGGGGAACACTGAAGCTTTCTTT. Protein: CATTRGEGNTEAFF.

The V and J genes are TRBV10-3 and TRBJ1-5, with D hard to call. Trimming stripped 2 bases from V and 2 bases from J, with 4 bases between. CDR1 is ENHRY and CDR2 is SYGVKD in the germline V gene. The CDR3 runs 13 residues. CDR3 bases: TGTGCCATCAGTGAGGGGGGCAATCAGCCCCAGCATTTT. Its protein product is CAISEGGNQPQHF.

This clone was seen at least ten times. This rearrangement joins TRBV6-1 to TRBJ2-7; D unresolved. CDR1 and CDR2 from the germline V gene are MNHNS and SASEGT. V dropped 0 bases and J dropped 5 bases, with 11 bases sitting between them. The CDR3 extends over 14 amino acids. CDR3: CASSEAGETDEQYF. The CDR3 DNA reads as TGTGCCAGCAGTGAAGCCGGAGAGACGGACGAGCAGTACTTC.

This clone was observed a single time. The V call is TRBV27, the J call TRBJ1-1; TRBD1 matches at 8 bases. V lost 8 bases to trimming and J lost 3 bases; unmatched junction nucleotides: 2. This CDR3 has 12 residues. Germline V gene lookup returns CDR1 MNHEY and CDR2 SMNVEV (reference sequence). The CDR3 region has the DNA TGTGCCAGCGGACAGGGACACACTGAAGCTTTCTTT. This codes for CASGQGHTEAFF.

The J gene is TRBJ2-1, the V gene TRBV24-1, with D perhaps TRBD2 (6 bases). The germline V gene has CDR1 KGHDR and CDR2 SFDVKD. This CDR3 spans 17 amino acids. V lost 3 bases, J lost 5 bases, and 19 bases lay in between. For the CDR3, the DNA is TGTGCCACCAGTGATCGTGGAGGGTCCTACCTTAACAATGAGCAGTTCTTC. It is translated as CATSDRGGSYLNNEQFF.